These T cell receptor beta chains were read from a single sample in a study of T cell changes during pregnancy in multiple sclerosis. Measured with immunoSEQ multiplex PCR; TCRdb has only the in-frame clones, and not every one. The sample carries some 110,000 clones, around 90% recorded once. Material: peripheral blood, obtained before pregnancy. Receptor source: a female donor with multiple sclerosis, enrolled in a pregnancy study. The CDR3 runs from the conserved cysteine through the conserved F or W. The order of the fields is D gene, J gene, clone size, V gene, CDR3 DNA, CDR3 protein. A D gene is named only where the DNA matches it firmly. A clone size is listed for some rows: how often the clone was seen (once, few, many), or a class if it is expanded.

.,TRBJ1-5,once,TRBV18,TGTGCCAGTTTTACAGGGTCTGGTCAGCCCCAGCATTTT,CASFTGSGQPQHF
.,TRBJ1-2,few,TRBV29-1,TGCAGCGTTGAGAGGTCCGTCTATGGCTACACCTTC,CSVERSVYGYTF
.,TRBJ2-5,.,TRBV6-1,TGTGCCAGCAGCCCCGGGACAAAAGAGACCCAGTACTTC,CASSPGTKETQYF
TRBD2,TRBJ2-3,.,TRBV5-1,TGCGCCAGCAGCTTGAGGCGGGGGGACACAGATACGCAGTATTTT,CASSLRRGDTDTQYF
TRBD2,TRBJ2-7,.,TRBV4-3,TGCGCCAGCAGCCAAGATGTCGGGACTAGCTTTGGCGAGCAGTACTTC,CASSQDVGTSFGEQYF
TRBD1,TRBJ1-4,.,TRBV6-6,TGTGCCAGCAGTATCCGACAGGGGACAACTAATGAAAAACTGTTTTTT,CASSIRQGTTNEKLFF
TRBD1,TRBJ2-5,.,TRBV5-8,TGTGCCACCAATTCCGGGACAGGGGGCCAGGAGACCCAGTACTTC,CATNSGTGGQETQYF
TRBD2,TRBJ2-5,.,TRBV29-1,TGCAGCGTTGTGGGGACTAGCGGGAGAGAGACCCAGTACTTC,CSVVGTSGRETQYF
TRBD1,TRBJ1-5,many,TRBV15,TGTGCCACCAGCAGTCAGACAGGGACGGGGCAGCCCCAGCATTTT,CATSSQTGTGQPQHF
.,TRBJ2-7,.,TRBV28,TGTGCCAGCGAGTCTCCAAGGGGGAACTACGAGCAGTACTTC,CASESPRGNYEQYF
TRBD1,TRBJ1-2,.,TRBV29-1,TGCAGCGTTTCCTCTGGAGGACAGGGGGGCTACACCTTC,CSVSSGGQGGYTF
TRBD2,TRBJ2-1,.,TRBV11-1,TGTGCCAGCAGCCAGGGACTAGCGGGGGGATCCTACAATGAGCAGTTCTTC,CASSQGLAGGSYNEQFF
.,TRBJ1-2,.,TRBV29-1,TGCAGCGTTGAGTGGGCAGGCGTCGGCTATGGCTACACCTTC,CSVEWAGVGYGYTF
.,TRBJ2-1,once,TRBV19,TGTGCCAGTAGTATGCAGCAGGGGGAGCAGTTCTTC,CASSMQQGEQFF
TRBD1,TRBJ2-1,.,TRBV10-3,TGTGCCATCAGTAGGACAGGGGGCTCCTACAATGAGCAGTTCTTC,CAISRTGGSYNEQFF
TRBD2,TRBJ2-1,.,TRBV9,TGTGCCAGCAGCGTGTTGGCGGGGGGGCTCAATGAGCAGTTCTTC,CASSVLAGGLNEQFF